The 14 T cell receptor beta chains in this list originate from one sample, sequenced in a study of blood T cell repertoires in COVID-19. Here immunoSEQ multiplex PCR was the method, and the copy in TCRdb shows in-frame clones only, minus some. The repertoire holds roughly 300,000 clones, with around 86% as singletons. Sequenced: peripheral blood. The source is a woman aged 45-65 years with acute or convalescent COVID-19.

The J gene is TRBJ2-1, the V gene TRBV2; the D is unclear. CDR3 length equals 15 residues. Trimming took 2 bases from V and 1 from J, leaving 9 bases between them. The germline gives CDR1 SNHLY, CDR2 FYNNEI. This chain's CDR3 is CASSEQADSYNEQFF. For the CDR3, the DNA is TGTGCCAGCAGTGAACAGGCTGATTCCTACAATGAGCAGTTCTTC.

The chain is built from TRBV10-3 and TRBJ2-7, with a tentative D call TRBD2 (6 bases). Germline lookup yields CDR1 ENHRY and CDR2 SYGVKD. Trimming shortened V by 5 bases and J by 5 bases, and 13 bases separated the two germline ends. The CDR3 has 13 amino acids. CDR3 region: CAISPRERDEQYF. The CDR3, as DNA: TGTGCCATCAGTCCGAGGGAGCGGGACGAGCAGTACTTC.

This sequence joins TRBV30 and TRBJ1-1; D possibly corresponds to TRBD1 (6 bases). CDR1 is GTSNPN, CDR2 SVGIG, per germline (reference sequence). The CDR3 totals 11 residues. Trimming pared 6 bases from V and 5 bases from J, leaving 10 bases between. The DNA for the CDR3 is TGTGCCTGCAGGGGAGGGACTGAAGCTTTCTTT. Encoded protein: CACRGGTEAFF. Complete variable domain (other parts from reference TRBV30 and TRBJ1-1): SQTIHQWPATLVQPVGSPLSLECTVEGTSNPNLYWYRQAAGRGLQLLFYSVGIGQISSEVPQNLSASRPQDRQFILSSKKLLLSDSGFYLCACRGGTEAFFGQGTRLTVV.

V usage is TRBV27 and J usage is TRBJ2-1; 7 positions match TRBD2. Trimming at V came to 5 bases and at J to 3 bases, leaving 7 bases not matched to a gene. CDR3 length equals 15 residues. Germline V gene sequence: CDR1 MNHEY, CDR2 SMNVEV (reference sequence). CDR3 sequence (DNA): TGTGCCAGCAGTCCATCTAGCGGAGACTACAATGAGCAGTTCTTC. Its translation: CASSPSSGDYNEQFF.

V usage is TRBV6-2 or TRBV6-3 and J usage is TRBJ2-7; perhaps TRBD1 as D (5 bases). With 0 bases removed from V and 6 bases from J, the gap between germline ends came to 15 bases. There are 15 residues in the CDR3. Germline V gene sequence: CDR1 MNHEY, CDR2 SVGEGT. CDR3 bases: TGTGCCAGCAGTTACTCTTCCAGGGATTCGGGCGAGCAGTACTTC. The encoded protein is CASSYSSRDSGEQYF.

The rearrangement joins TRBV4-2 to TRBJ2-7; TRBD2 aligns across 8 bases. V lost 4 bases to trimming and J lost 0 bases; unmatched junction nucleotides: 5. Germline values: CDR1 LGHNA, CDR2 YNFKEQ. The CDR3 contains 15 residues. CDR3 in DNA: TGTGCCAGCAGCCCCGGGGGGGAGAGCTCCTACGAGCAGTACTTC. Amino acids: CASSPGGESSYEQYF.

V usage is TRBV28 and J usage is TRBJ1-5, with D hard to call. The CDR3 runs to 15 residues. Trimming stripped 2 bases from V and 3 bases from J, with 11 bases between. Germline lookup yields CDR1 MDHEN and CDR2 SYDVKM. The CDR3: CASSLLGGNNQPQHF. The CDR3 nucleotides read TGTGCCAGCAGTTTACTGGGCGGGAACAATCAGCCCCAGCATTTT.

This clone was observed a few times. This sequence joins TRBV2 and TRBJ2-5; D possibly corresponds to TRBD1 (5 bases). Germline V lookup: CDR1 SNHLY, CDR2 FYNNEI. CDR3 length: 12 amino acids. V dropped 8 bases and J dropped 3 bases, with 10 bases sitting between them. The chain's CDR3 is CASRQLEETQYF. In DNA, the CDR3 is TGTGCCAGCCGACAGCTAGAAGAGACCCAGTACTTC.

The chain employs TRBV27 and TRBJ2-1; 9 nucleotides agree with TRBD1. The CDR3 spans 16 residues. Per the germline V gene, CDR1 is MNHEY and CDR2 is SMNVEV (reference sequence). V was pared by 0 bases and J by 6 bases, with 6 bases of the junction left unmatched. The CDR3 is CASSLSGQGTSNEQFF. The CDR3 DNA is TGTGCCAGCAGTTTATCGGGACAGGGTACGAGCAATGAGCAGTTCTTC.

The rearrangement joins TRBV7-2 to TRBJ2-7; D is perhaps TRBD1 (6 bases). With 6 bases removed from V and 1 base from J, the gap between germline ends came to 10 bases. This CDR3 region has 13 residues. CDR1 is SGHTA, CDR2 FQGNSA, per germline. CDR3 protein: CASSGQRSYEQYF. In nucleotides, the CDR3 is TGTGCCAGCAGTGGACAGCGTTCCTACGAGCAGTACTTC. The whole variable domain, filled in from reference TRBV7-2 and TRBJ2-7, reads GAGVSQSPSNKVTEKGKDVELRCDPISGHTALYWYRQSLGQGLEFLIYFQGNSAPDKSGLPSDRFSAERTGGSVSTLTIQRTQQEDSAVYLCASSGQRSYEQYFGPGTRLTVT.

The rearrangement links TRBV6-5 to TRBJ2-5; unclear D gene. The CDR3 runs 15 residues. Germline CDR1 reads MNHEY; CDR2 reads SVGAGI. Trimming removed 0 bases from V and 4 bases from J, with 12 bases in between. DNA for the CDR3: TGTGCCAGCAGTTACTCCCATGGAGTTCGAGAGACCCAGTACTTC. Translated, it gives CASSYSHGVRETQYF.

V and J are TRBV6-1 and TRBJ1-1; unclear D gene. The CDR3 covers 15 residues. V was pared by 0 bases and J by 3 bases, with 11 bases between. Per the germline V gene, CDR1 is MNHNS and CDR2 is SASEGT. This CDR3 is CASSEARVRDTEAFF. CDR3 DNA: TGTGCCAGCAGTGAAGCACGGGTGAGGGACACTGAAGCTTTCTTT.

The chain recombines TRBV18 with TRBJ2-1, with TRBD2 matching 9 bases. The V and J ends lost 4 bases and 9 bases, in that order; junction bases with no gene match: 7. Germline V gives CDR1 KGHSH, CDR2 LQKENI. This CDR3 contains 14 residues. In nucleotides, the CDR3 is TGTGCCAGCTCACAGGCGGGAGGGCCGCGTGAGCAGTTCTTC. It translates to CASSQAGGPREQFF.

The chain carries TRBV4-1 and TRBJ2-7; D possibly corresponds to TRBD1 (5 bases). CDR3 length equals 15 residues. The V and J ends lost 4 bases and 5 bases respectively, with 18 bases between them. The germline CDR1 and CDR2 sequences are MGHRA and YSYEKL. CDR3 protein: CASSPLSRVSHEQYF. CDR3 DNA: TGCGCCAGCAGCCCCCTGAGCAGGGTATCCCACGAGCAGTACTTC.